One and the same sample provided the 9 T cell receptor beta chains below, sequenced in a study of blood T cell repertoires in COVID-19. Profiling relied on immunoSEQ multiplex PCR, and the TCRdb table lists in-frame clones only, not all of them. The sample consists of under 250,000 clones, 83% of them appearing once. The sequenced material came from peripheral blood. The receptors shown here come from a human donor in a cohort sampled during active COVID-19.

The sample holds one count of this clone. Other nucleotide sequences from this sample produce the same CDR3. The J gene is TRBJ1-5, the V gene TRBV24-1; perhaps TRBD1 as D (5 bases). CDR3 length equals 15 residues. Germline V gene lookup returns CDR1 KGHDR and CDR2 SFDVKD. V lost 3 bases, J lost 2 bases, and 10 bases lay in between. In DNA, the CDR3 is TGTGCCACCAGTGATACCCAGGGTGGCAATCAGCCCCAGCATTTT. Translated, it gives CATSDTQGGNQPQHF.

This clone was recorded only once. For the CDR3, the DNA is TGTGCTAGTGCCAGGGACAGGGGCTTCGACGAGCAGTACTTC. It translates to CASARDRGFDEQYF. This sequence joins TRBV12-5 and TRBJ2-7; 10 bases match TRBD1. The CDR3 has 14 residues. The germline V gene encodes CDR1 LGHNT and CDR2 FRNRAP. V lost 7 bases to trimming and J lost 5 bases; unmatched junction nucleotides: 8.

This sequence joins TRBV2 and TRBJ1-1, with 8 bases matching TRBD1. The germline V gene has CDR1 SNHLY and CDR2 FYNNEI. Trimming at V came to 6 bases and at J to 1 base, leaving 10 bases not matched to a gene. This CDR3 is 16 amino acids long. CDR3 in DNA: TGTGCCAGCAGATCTTGGACAGGGAAGGGGAACACTGAAGCTTTCTTT. It specifies CASRSWTGKGNTEAFF. The full variable domain, completed using reference TRBV2 and TRBJ1-1, is EPEVTQTPSHQVTQMGQEVILRCVPISNHLYFYWYRQILGQKVEFLVSFYNNEISEKSEIFDDQFSVERPDGSNFTLKIRSTKLEDSAMYFCASRSWTGKGNTEAFFGQGTRLTVV.

V usage is TRBV6-6 and J usage is TRBJ1-3; 7 bases align to TRBD1. The junction had 8 bases not matched to a gene; V was cut back by 3 bases and J by 3 bases. Per the germline V gene, CDR1 is MNHNY and CDR2 is SVGAGI (reference sequence). This CDR3 comprises 16 residues. The CDR3 nucleotides read TGTGCCAGCAGTTATGACGGACAGGTTGGTGGAAACACCATATATTTT. This gives the protein CASSYDGQVGGNTIYF.

Only one count was recorded for this clone. The chain employs TRBV19 and TRBJ2-4, with D possibly TRBD2 on 6 matching bases. Deletions cut 8 bases from V and 2 bases from J, with 10 bases between. Germline CDR1 reads LNHDA; CDR2 reads SQIVND (reference sequence). The CDR3 consists of 13 residues. CDR3 residues: CASEDYPKNIQYF. The DNA of the CDR3 is TGTGCCAGTGAGGACTACCCCAAAAACATTCAGTACTTC.

V usage is TRBV6-6 and J usage is TRBJ1-2, with D unresolved. The length of the CDR3 is 14 residues. CDR1 is MNHNY and CDR2 is SVGAGI in the germline V gene (reference sequence). V lost 7 bases, J lost 0 bases, and 12 bases lay in between. CDR3 bases: TGTGCCAGCAACTCGCGCGTAACTAACTATGGCTACACCTTC. Protein product: CASNSRVTNYGYTF.

The chain joins TRBV5-1 to TRBJ1-2; 8 bases line up with TRBD1. The CDR3 has 14 amino acids. With 3 bases clipped from V and 6 bases from J, the junction kept 7 bases outside the gene matches. CDR1 is SGHRS and CDR2 is YFSETQ in the germline V gene. The CDR3 is CASSSGGTGHGYTF. CDR3 in DNA: TGCGCCAGCAGCTCTGGGGGGACAGGACATGGCTACACCTTC.

The V and J genes are TRBV2 and TRBJ2-3; 9 bases match TRBD1. From germline, CDR1 is SNHLY and CDR2 FYNNEI. V lost 5 bases, J lost 5 bases, and 5 bases stayed unmatched. The CDR3 runs to 14 residues. In nucleotides, the CDR3 is TGTGCCAGCAGTTATGACAGGGGGGAAGATACGCAGTATTTT. It encodes CASSYDRGEDTQYF. Full variable domain (rest looked up from reference TRBV2 and TRBJ2-3): EPEVTQTPSHQVTQMGQEVILRCVPISNHLYFYWYRQILGQKVEFLVSFYNNEISEKSEIFDDQFSVERPDGSNFTLKIRSTKLEDSAMYFCASSYDRGEDTQYFGPGTRLTVL.

The chain employs TRBV7-2 and TRBJ2-7; weak D call: TRBD2 (6 bases). V lost 3 bases and J lost 11, with 14 bases in between. This CDR3 comprises 12 residues. In germline, CDR1 is SGHTA, CDR2 FQGNSA. CDR3 in DNA: TGTGCCAGCAGCTTTCCGCTCCGGGAGAAGTACTTC. This sequence encodes CASSFPLREKYF.